This TCR beta chain was observed in a study of early T cells in non-severe SARS-CoV-2 infection (dated by TCRdb to the early 2020s). Turning to the overall study: Because TCR sequencing was done on bulk RNA from unsorted whole blood, the alpha and beta chains could not be paired. Study-wide findings and limitations: VDJdb matching was skewed toward anti-spike CD8 responses, so virus-specific expansions were likely underestimated and private and CD4 specificities were missed.

Reading from cysteine to phenylalanine, the CDR3 counts 17 amino acids. The sequence is cut down to CDR3 DNA, 51 bases in frame from base 1. Via the germline V gene, CDR1 is KGHSH and CDR2 LQKENI. At the junction V is shortened by 3 bases and J by 3 bases, with 20 bases in between. This was a case-control study nested in a cohort of healthcare workers in London, UK, who had nasopharyngeal swab PCR tests and blood samples taken every week. Healthcare workers were recruited between 23 and 31 March 2020, during the week of the UK lockdown, and were followed weekly for up to about 16 weeks. Points on this clonotype: Its antigen remains undetermined. Base qualities are not recorded, but no much larger clone differs from it by a single base.

Libraries came from 5' RACE. Reads for this sample came from a NextSeq 500. Unique molecular identifiers were attached to individual cDNA molecules in the TCR library protocol so that sequencing error and PCR bias could be corrected. Both TCR alpha and beta chains were sequenced, and tight co-correlation was observed between alpha and beta sequence abundances in each sample. Per the authors' processing: Decombinator V4 was used to perform V gene, J gene and CDR3 annotation of TCR sequences. TCRs were defined as expanded if a significant change between any two time points was detected under a Poisson model with p below 0.0001. TCR abundances were normalised to the total number of TCRs sequenced in each sample and reported as counts per million. MAIT TCRs were defined by TRAV1-2 paired with TRAJ12, TRAJ20 or TRAJ33, and iNKT TCRs by TRAV10 paired with TRAJ18. VDJdb, accessed 1 November 2021, was searched for CMV, EBV and SARS-CoV-2 annotated TCRs, excluding TCRs annotated for multiple antigens. The public reads were run again by TCRdb, first through fastp at Q25 and then through MiXCR, and only productive beta chains were kept. Each CDR3 protein gets just one entry, which takes the most common genes and DNA from the rows behind it. These V and J calls derive from TCRdb rather than the authors' analysis. This sample is represented by 80,000 to 95,000 distinct CDR3 sequences; about an eighth of them were singletons. 1.4% of the sample is held by the ten biggest clonotypes.

The TCR comes from an adult who was a healthcare worker with PCR-confirmed SARS-CoV-2 infection or an uninfected control (not recorded which). The sequenced sample consisted of whole blood. The V and J segments used are TRBV18 and TRBJ2-5; the D gene assignment is ambiguous. The sequenced DNA: TGTGCCAGCTCACCTTACATGAGGACCGCGGCAGAAGAGACCCAGTACTTC. Translated, this gives CASSPYMRTAAEETQYF.